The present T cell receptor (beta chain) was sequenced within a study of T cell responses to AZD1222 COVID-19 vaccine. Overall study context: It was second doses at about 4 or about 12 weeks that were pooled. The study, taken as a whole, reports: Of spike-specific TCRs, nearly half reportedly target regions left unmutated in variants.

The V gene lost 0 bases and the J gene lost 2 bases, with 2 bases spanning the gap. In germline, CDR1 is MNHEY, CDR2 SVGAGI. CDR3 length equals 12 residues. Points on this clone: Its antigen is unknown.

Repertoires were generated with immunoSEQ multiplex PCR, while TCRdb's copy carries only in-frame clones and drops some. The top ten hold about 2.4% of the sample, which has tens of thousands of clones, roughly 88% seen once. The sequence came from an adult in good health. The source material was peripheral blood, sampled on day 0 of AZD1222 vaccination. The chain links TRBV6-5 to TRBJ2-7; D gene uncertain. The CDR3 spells CASSYSPYEQYF. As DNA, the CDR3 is TGTGCCAGCAGTTACTCCCCCTACGAGCAGTACTTC.